This T cell receptor beta chain stems from a study of cytomegalovirus exposure and HLA in healthy donors. Across the study: Earlier work reported some 110 million unique TCR beta sequences from about 170 million T cells.

V lost 4 bases to trimming and J lost 5 bases, with 13 bases between them. The CDR3 consists of 13 residues. Per the germline V gene, CDR1 is SGHRS and CDR2 is YFSETQ. Both 60 Vbeta primers and 13 Jbeta primers went into the PCR. Generated by immunoSEQ multiplex PCR, the TCRdb table keeps only in-frame clones and is missing some. The data hold some 150,000 clones, with 60% to 80% observed a single time. Sequencing was done on a sample of PBMCs. V gene TRBV5-1 combines with J gene TRBJ2-7; possibly TRBD1 for D (5 bases). This clonotype was obtained from a man aged 25 to 45 in good health and CMV-seropositive. The CDR3 sequence: CASSPEGHHEQYF. Here the CDR3 DNA reads TGCGCCAGCAGCCCGGAAGGACATCACGAGCAGTACTTC. Full variable domain (rest looked up from reference TRBV5-1 and TRBJ2-7): KAGVTQTPRYLIKTRGQQVTLSCSPISGHRSVSWYQQTPGQGLQFLFEYFSETQRNKGNFPGRFSGRQFSNSRSEMNVSTLELGDSALYLCASSPEGHHEQYFGPGTRLTVT.